This T cell receptor (beta chain) was obtained from a study of T cell responses to AZD1222 COVID-19 vaccine. General study points: Spike-spanning, vaccine-associated CD4 TCRs were dominant at 160-218 and 743-854.

Pooled in the analysis were second doses at about 4 or about 12 weeks. Trimming pared 6 bases from V and 4 bases from J, leaving 13 bases between. Per the germline V gene, CDR1 is LNHNV and CDR2 is YYDKDF (reference sequence). The CDR3 sequence is 14 residues long. Concerning this clone: Its antigen is undetermined.

Measured with immunoSEQ multiplex PCR; TCRdb has only the in-frame clones, and not every one. The sample includes about 110,000 clones, approximately 88% of them seen just once. The input for sequencing was peripheral blood, taken 28 days after the second AZD1222 dose. This chain links TRBV15 with TRBJ2-1; tentatively, D is TRBD2 (6 bases). The clonotype was recovered from an adult who received the AZD1222 COVID-19 vaccine. This chain's CDR3 is CATSRAGGYNEQFF. DNA for the CDR3: TGTGCCACCAGTCGAGCGGGTGGATACAATGAGCAGTTCTTC. Complete variable domain (other parts from reference TRBV15 and TRBJ2-1): DAMVIQNPRYQVTQFGKPVTLSCSQTLNHNVMYWYQQKSSQAPKLLFHYYDKDFNNEADTPDNFQSRRPNTSFCFLDIRSPGLGDTAMYLCATSRAGGYNEQFFGPGTRLTVL.